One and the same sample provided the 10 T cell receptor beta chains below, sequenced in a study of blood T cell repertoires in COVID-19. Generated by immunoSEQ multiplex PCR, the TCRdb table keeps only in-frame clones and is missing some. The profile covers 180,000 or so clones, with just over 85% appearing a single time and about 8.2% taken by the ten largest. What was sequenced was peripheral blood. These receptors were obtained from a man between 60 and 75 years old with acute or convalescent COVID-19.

CDR3 sequence reads: CASSPGLGKLFF. The CDR3 DNA reads TGTGCCAGCAGTCCCGGGTTGGGAAAACTGTTTTTT. This chain uses TRBV27 with TRBJ1-4; D is unclear. The germline V gene has CDR1 MNHEY and CDR2 SMNVEV (reference sequence). The CDR3 runs 12 residues. Trimming stripped 5 bases from V and 10 bases from J, with 11 bases between.

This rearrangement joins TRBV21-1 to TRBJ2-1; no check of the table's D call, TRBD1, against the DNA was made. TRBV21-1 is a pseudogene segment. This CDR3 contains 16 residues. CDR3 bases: TGTGCCAGCAGCATATACAGGGGAAAACCTATCAATGAGCAGTTCTTC. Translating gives CASSIYRGKPINEQFF.

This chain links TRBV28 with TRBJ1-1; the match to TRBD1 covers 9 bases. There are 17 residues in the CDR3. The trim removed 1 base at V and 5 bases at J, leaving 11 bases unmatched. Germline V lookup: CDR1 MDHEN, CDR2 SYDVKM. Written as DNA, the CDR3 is TGTGCCAGCAGTTTATCCCCAGCGGACAGGGGAGTTACTGAAGCTTTCTTT. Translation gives CASSLSPADRGVTEAFF. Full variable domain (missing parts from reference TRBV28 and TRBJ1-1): DVKVTQSSRYLVKRTGEKVFLECVQDMDHENMFWYRQDPGLGLRLIYFSYDVKMKEKGDIPEGYSVSREKKERFSLILESASTNQTSMYLCASSLSPADRGVTEAFFGQGTRLTVV.

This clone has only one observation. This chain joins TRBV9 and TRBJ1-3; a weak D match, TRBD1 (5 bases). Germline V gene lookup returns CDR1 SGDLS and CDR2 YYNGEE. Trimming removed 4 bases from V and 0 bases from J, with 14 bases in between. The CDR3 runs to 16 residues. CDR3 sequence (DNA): TGTGCCAGCAGCCGGGGGGTCCCTTACTCTGGAAACACCATATATTTT. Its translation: CASSRGVPYSGNTIYF. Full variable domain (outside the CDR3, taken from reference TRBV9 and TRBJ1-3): DSGVTQTPKHLITATGQRVTLRCSPRSGDLSVYWYQQSLDQGLQFLIQYYNGEERAKGNILERFSAQQFPDLHSELNLSSLELGDSALYFCASSRGVPYSGNTIYFGEGSWLTVV.

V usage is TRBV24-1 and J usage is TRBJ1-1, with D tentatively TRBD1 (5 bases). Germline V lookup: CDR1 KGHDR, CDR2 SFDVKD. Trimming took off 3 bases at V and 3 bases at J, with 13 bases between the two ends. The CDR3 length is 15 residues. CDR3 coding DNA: TGTGCCACCAGTGATGCTAGGGGTGGGGACACTGAAGCTTTCTTT. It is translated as CATSDARGGDTEAFF.

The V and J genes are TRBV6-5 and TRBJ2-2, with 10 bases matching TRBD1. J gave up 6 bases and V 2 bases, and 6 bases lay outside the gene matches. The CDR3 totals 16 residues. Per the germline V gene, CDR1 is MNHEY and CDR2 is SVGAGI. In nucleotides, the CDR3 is TGTGCCAGCAGTTACGGGACAGGGGATTGGGCCGGGGAGCTGTTTTTT. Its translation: CASSYGTGDWAGELFF.

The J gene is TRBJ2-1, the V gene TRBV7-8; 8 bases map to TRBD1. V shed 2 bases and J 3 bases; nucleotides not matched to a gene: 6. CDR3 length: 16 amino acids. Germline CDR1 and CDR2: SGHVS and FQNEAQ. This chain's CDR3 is CASSLSQGAIYNEQFF. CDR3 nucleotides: TGTGCCAGCAGCTTAAGTCAGGGGGCGATCTACAATGAGCAGTTCTTC. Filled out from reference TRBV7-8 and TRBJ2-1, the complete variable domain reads GAGVSQSPRYKVAKRGQDVALRCDPISGHVSLFWYQQALGQGPEFLTYFQNEAQLDKSGLPSDRFFAERPEGSVSTLKIQRTQQEDSAVYLCASSLSQGAIYNEQFFGPGTRLTVL.

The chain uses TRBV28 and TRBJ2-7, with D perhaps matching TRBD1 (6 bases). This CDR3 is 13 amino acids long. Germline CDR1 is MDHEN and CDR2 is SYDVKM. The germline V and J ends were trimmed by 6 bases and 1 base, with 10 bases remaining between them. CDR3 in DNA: TGTGCCAGCAGGATACAGGGATCCTACGAGCAGTACTTC. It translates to CASRIQGSYEQYF.

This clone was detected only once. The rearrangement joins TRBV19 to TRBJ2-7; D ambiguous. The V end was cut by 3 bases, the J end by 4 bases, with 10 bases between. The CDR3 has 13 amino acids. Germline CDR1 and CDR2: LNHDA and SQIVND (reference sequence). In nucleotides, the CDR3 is TGTGCCAGTAGTATCACGGAGACTTACGAGCAGTACTTC. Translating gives CASSITETYEQYF.

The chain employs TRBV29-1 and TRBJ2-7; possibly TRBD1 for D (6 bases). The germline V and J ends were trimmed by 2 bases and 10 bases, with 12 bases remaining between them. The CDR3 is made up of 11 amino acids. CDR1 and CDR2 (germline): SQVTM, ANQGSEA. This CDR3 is CSVELTGLQYF. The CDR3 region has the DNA TGCAGCGTTGAATTGACAGGCCTTCAGTACTTC.